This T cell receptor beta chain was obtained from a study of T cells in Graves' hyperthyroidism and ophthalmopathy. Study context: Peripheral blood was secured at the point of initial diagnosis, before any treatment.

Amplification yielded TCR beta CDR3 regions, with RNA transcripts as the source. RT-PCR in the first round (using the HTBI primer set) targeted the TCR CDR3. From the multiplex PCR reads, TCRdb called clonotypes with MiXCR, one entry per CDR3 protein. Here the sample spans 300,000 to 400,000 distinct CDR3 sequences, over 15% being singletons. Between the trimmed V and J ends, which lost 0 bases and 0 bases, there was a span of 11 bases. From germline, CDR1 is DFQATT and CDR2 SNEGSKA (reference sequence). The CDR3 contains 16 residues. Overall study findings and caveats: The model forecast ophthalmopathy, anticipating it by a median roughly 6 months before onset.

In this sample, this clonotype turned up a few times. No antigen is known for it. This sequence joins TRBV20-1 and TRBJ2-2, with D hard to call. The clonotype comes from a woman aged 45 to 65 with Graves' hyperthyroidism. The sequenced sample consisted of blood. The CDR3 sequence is CSARDLGNTNTGELFF. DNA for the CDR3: TGCAGTGCTAGAGATCTCGGCAACACGAACACCGGGGAGCTGTTTTTT.